The source of this T cell receptor beta chain is a study of CD8+CD57+ T cells in acquired aplastic anemia (dated by TCRdb to 2016 to 2019). For the study in its entirety: Extracted DNA from sorted CD4+ and CD8+ cells averaged around 3.2 ug, ranging from 0.2 to 27.4 ug. For healthy donor samples, the average read count was about 10.8 million for CD4+ cells and 11.0 million for CD8+ cells. General study outcomes and caveats: Around 27 CD8+ CDR3 sequences were shared between patients and controls but appeared highly expressed in patients and within their immunodominant clones. CD8+ Simpson's diversity did not differ significantly between patients and healthy controls (P=0.060).

The study deep-sequenced TCR repertoires of sorted CD4+ and CD8+ blood T cells from severe aplastic anemia patients and healthy subjects. Ficoll-Paque density gradient centrifugation was used to isolate peripheral blood mononuclear cells. Before DNA extraction, CD4+ and CD8+ T cells were sorted by FACS or by magnetic beads. In its sample, this clonotype was seen a few times. Its antigen remains undetermined. The sample holds no much larger clone one base away, and base qualities are not on file. Genomic DNA served as template for TCR beta VDJ combination and CDR3 sequence profiling. An Illumina HiSeq 2000 was the platform used for TCR repertoire sequencing. The study's own analysis went as follows. Repertoires were assessed using TRBV/TRBJ rearrangement plots, CDR3 size and DJ length profiles, and Simpson's diversity index. Whichever DNA sequence was most abundant in the deep sequencing data was defined as the immunodominant clone. CDR3 amino acid sequences were checked for sharing across subjects and were also compared against the VDJdb database and published repertoires. TCRdb trimmed public reads at Q25 via fastp, called clones via MiXCR and kept in-frame beta chains. One record per CDR3 amino acid sequence lists the most common genes and DNA. TCRdb, not the original authors, processed these V and J calls. This sample comprises around 130,000 distinct CDR3 sequences, 48% of them detected only once. The biggest ten clones account for about 2.3% of the sample.

The origin of this receptor is a human donor in good health, serving as a control. Sequencing was done on a sample of sorted CD4+, CD8+, or CD8+CD57+ T cells (not recorded which) from PBMCs.

The CDR3 reads as follows: CASSVVPGGEAFF. In nucleotide form, the sequence is TGTGCCAGCAGCGTAGTGCCGGGTGGGGAAGCTTTCTTT. The sequence joins TRBV9 to TRBJ1-1; confidence is insufficient to name the D gene. Reading from cysteine to phenylalanine, the CDR3 counts 13 amino acids. Kept here is only the CDR3 DNA, which spans 39 bases and is read in frame from base 1. V was cut back by 0 bases and J by 8 bases, leaving a gap of 11 bases between them. CDR1 and CDR2, looked up from the germline V gene, are SGDLS and YYNGEE.